The 13 T cell receptor beta chains below all came from one sample that was sequenced in a study of T-cell memory formation after mild COVID-19. TCRdb processed the 5' RACE reads anew with MiXCR; each CDR3 protein has one entry. The sample has roughly 380,000 distinct CDR3 sequences, around 27% seen once. The sample comprised PBMCs or a T cell subset sorted from them (not recorded which). The receptors were sampled from an adult woman who had mild COVID-19 (a few samples of this study predate the infection). Cell type and time point are not known.

The V gene is TRBV12-3 or TRBV12-4, the J gene TRBJ2-1, with 13 positions matching TRBD2. The V segment lost 5 bases and the J segment 0 bases; nucleotides outside the gene matches: 10. The CDR3 length is 19 residues. The CDR3 region is CASSTTGTSGKSSYNEQFF. CDR3 nucleotides: TGTGCCAGCAGTACAACCGGGACTAGCGGGAAGAGCTCCTACAATGAGCAGTTCTTC.

The chain recombines TRBV7-3 with TRBJ1-3; D gene uncertain. V was cut by 4 bases and J by 4 bases, with 14 bases left in between. The CDR3 sequence is 15 residues long. Germline-derived CDR1 and CDR2 are SGHTA and FQGTGA. CDR3 in amino acids: CASSYTRTPGNTIYF. The CDR3 bases are TGTGCCAGCAGCTACACCCGGACGCCCGGAAACACCATATATTTT.

This clonotype occurred a few times. The chain combines TRBV6-5 with TRBJ1-1; no definite D call. Trimming took 3 bases from V and 1 from J, leaving 9 bases between them. Germline V lookup: CDR1 MNHEY, CDR2 SVGAGI. The CDR3 runs to 14 residues. This CDR3 reads CASSYRRTNTEAFF. CDR3 sequence (DNA): TGTGCCAGCAGTTATAGGCGAACGAACACTGAAGCTTTCTTT.

The V call is TRBV19, the J call TRBJ2-2; 7 bases are shared with TRBD1. The germline CDR1 and CDR2 sequences are LNHDA and SQIVND (reference sequence). Trimming removed 5 bases from V and 9 bases from J; junction bases left unmatched: 9. The CDR3 runs 14 residues. CDR3 amino acids: CASSPGTAHRELFF. CDR3 nucleotide sequence: TGTGCCAGTAGTCCCGGGACAGCTCACCGGGAGCTGTTTTTT.

The V gene is TRBV5-1, the J gene TRBJ2-1, with D perhaps matching TRBD2 (5 bases). Trimming took off 7 bases at V and 2 bases at J, with 13 bases between the two ends. Germline loops: CDR1 SGHRS, CDR2 YFSETQ. CDR3 length: 14 amino acids. CDR3 region: CASYLDLAYNEQFF. The DNA of the CDR3 is TGCGCCAGCTACCTGGACTTAGCCTACAATGAGCAGTTCTTC.

This clonotype has only a few counts. The chain recombines TRBV7-9 with TRBJ1-2; weak D call: TRBD1 (6 bases). Trimming removed 2 bases from V and 8 bases from J, with 21 bases in between. This CDR3 is built from 16 residues. The germline CDR1 and CDR2 sequences are SEHNR and FQNEAQ (reference sequence). CDR3 sequence reads: CASSLSYPNRVSGYTF. The CDR3 region has the DNA TGTGCCAGCAGCTTATCCTACCCTAACAGGGTGTCGGGCTACACCTTC.

This clonotype has more than one count but fewer than ten. The V and J genes are TRBV5-1 and TRBJ1-6; D possibly corresponds to TRBD1 (6 bases). Germline assignment: CDR1 SGHRS and CDR2 YFSETQ. This CDR3 has 14 residues. V was clipped by 1 base and J by 6 bases, with 8 bases between them. The CDR3 DNA sequence: TGCGCCAGCAGCTTGACAGGGCCTAATTCACCCCTCCACTTT. This codes for CASSLTGPNSPLHF.

The V call is TRBV7-8, the J call TRBJ2-4; tentatively, D is TRBD1 or TRBD2 (5 bases each). V lost 5 bases and J 1 base, leaving 12 bases between the germline ends. CDR1 and CDR2 (germline): SGHVS, FQNEAQ. The CDR3 is 15 residues long. CDR3 bases: TGTGCCAGCAGCCTAGAGGGGCGGGCCAAAAACATTCAGTACTTC. This translates into CASSLEGRAKNIQYF.

This clonotype was counted between two and nine times. This sequence joins TRBV7-8 and TRBJ2-3, with unresolved D. The V end lost 1 base, the J end lost 1 base, and 9 bases lay between the germline ends. The CDR3 is 15 residues long. CDR1 and CDR2 from the germline V gene are SGHVS and FQNEAQ. CDR3 loop: CASSLVGKRTDTQYF. Written as DNA, the CDR3 is TGTGCCAGCAGCTTAGTAGGGAAACGCACAGATACGCAGTATTTT.

This chain uses TRBV5-1 with TRBJ1-1; 9 bases are a match to TRBD1. CDR3 size: 14 residues. From germline, CDR1 is SGHRS and CDR2 YFSETQ. With 4 bases clipped from V and 7 bases from J, the junction kept 8 bases outside the gene matches. CDR3 coding DNA: TGCGCCAGCAGCACCACGACAGGGGGAATTGAAGCTTTCTTT. Encoded protein: CASSTTTGGIEAFF.

V gene TRBV19 combines with J gene TRBJ2-5; D uncertain. V was shortened by 5 bases and J by 4 bases, with 11 bases between the two germline ends. CDR3 length: 13 residues. Germline-derived CDR1 and CDR2 are LNHDA and SQIVND (reference sequence). This CDR3 reads CASSPGLGETQYF. The CDR3 DNA follows: TGTGCCAGTAGTCCCGGGCTCGGAGAGACCCAGTACTTC.

V and J are TRBV5-1 and TRBJ1-2; D is possibly TRBD1 (6 bases). Germline lookup yields CDR1 SGHRS and CDR2 YFSETQ. The V end lost 3 bases, the J end lost 7 bases, and 13 bases lay between the germline ends. CDR3 length: 13 residues. The CDR3 DNA reads TGCGCCAGCAGCTCACAACAGGGCGGTGGCTACACCTTC. Residues: CASSSQQGGGYTF.

This chain uses TRBV6-2 or TRBV6-3 with TRBJ1-3; D uncertain. There are 14 residues in the CDR3. Trimming removed 2 bases at V and 8 bases at J, with 13 bases between. Looked up from germline, CDR1 is MNHEY and CDR2 is SVGEGT. The chain's CDR3 is CASSYLRTEDTIYF. DNA for the CDR3: TGTGCCAGCAGTTACCTCCGGACTGAAGACACCATATATTTT.